Given below is one TCR beta chain in context. These data come from a study of blood T cell repertoires in COVID-19. The overall study: Some COVID-19 samples were acute and others convalescent; all came from the United States, Italy and Spain. Sources were T cells, B-cell-depleted T cells, or PBMCs; the material itself was cDNA or gDNA.

Authors' data handling: Using reference gene primer amplification, nucleated cell counts were estimated. Sequencing was performed with immunoSEQ multiplex PCR; in TCRdb, only in-frame clones are kept and a portion is missing. V and J calls and clone size come straight from that table; D and trimming were deduced from the DNA. The table records 69,000 or so clones, more than 80% of them present only once. CDR1 and CDR2 (germline): SGHRS, YFSETQ. Between the trimmed V and J ends, which lost 0 bases and 4 bases, there was a span of 13 bases. CDR3 length: 15 residues. V and J are TRBV5-1 and TRBJ2-5; a weak D match, TRBD2 (5 bases). This TCR derives from a woman of 80 years or more with active or convalescent COVID-19. The source material was peripheral blood. The CDR3 protein is CASSLALAAGETQYF. The CDR3 DNA follows: TGCGCCAGCAGCTTGGCCCTAGCTGCGGGAGAGACCCAGTACTTC.